Detailed here is one TCR beta chain. This sample stems from a study of blood T cell repertoires in COVID-19. Study-level background: PBMCs, B-cell-depleted T cells, or T cells provided the cDNA or gDNA that made up the material.

Seattle cases were enrolled at active infection and followed longitudinally. As processed by the authors: Nucleated cell number was recorded as an estimate derived from reference gene primer amplification. TCRdb's copy holds only in-frame clones and misses some; the assay was immunoSEQ multiplex PCR. V, J and clone size reflect that table, while D and trimming were determined from the DNA. The sample consists of 150,000 to 200,000 clones, around 84% of them appearing once. The J segment lost 6 bases and the V segment lost 3 bases, leaving 11 bases of the junction unmatched. The CDR3 has 15 residues. Germline values: CDR1 MNHEY, CDR2 SVGAGI.

The chain employs TRBV6-5 and TRBJ2-7; 7 positions agree with TRBD2. The origin of this receptor is a woman between 70 and 85 years old with COVID-19, enrolled during active disease. Sequenced input: peripheral blood. The DNA for the CDR3 is TGTGCCAGCAGTTATAAGACTAGCCCTCTCTCCGAGCAGTACTTC. This encodes CASSYKTSPLSEQYF.